This note documents a single TCR beta chain sequence. The sample holds one count of this clonotype. This receptor's antigen is unknown. Read against the paper, the sample's time point label means: major or complete molecular response after front-line TKI therapy. The patient cohort comprised more than 15 CML patients, with matched post-remission samples retrieved for a subset of them. The CDR3, from cysteine to phenylalanine, totals 15 residues. No DNA accompanies this entry. The germline V gene gives CDR1 as SQVTM and CDR2 as ANQGSEA. Libraries were constructed by bulk RNA-seq. The TruSeq Stranded RNA sample prep kit was used to generate libraries of poly-A-enriched mRNA from an input of approximately 0.94 ug total RNA. Paired-end sequencing was carried out on a HiSeq 2500, and each sample was sequenced in triplicate. RNA-seq read length was 125 nucleotides per mate. Processing in the source paper ran as follows. Reads were trimmed and aligned to hg38 using STAR v2.7, and quality control was performed with FASTQC, RSeQC and multiqc. Salmon 0.14.1 was used to quantify gene expression levels as transcripts per million (TPM). Principal component analysis suggested that transcriptomic profiles were not driven by trial, library batch, sequencing batch, treatment regimen or sex. TCRdb reprocessed the reads, so every CDR3 protein sequence counts as one entry and DNA is not shown. The V and J calls and clone size are TCRdb's, not the authors'. This sample holds about 530 distinct CDR3 sequences; roughly 96% were observed only once. The top ten hold around 8.8% of the sample.

These data are taken from a study of alternative splicing in chronic myeloid leukemia remission (dated by TCRdb to the early 2020s). Context from the whole study: Remission specimens from the trials were collected at major or complete molecular response, at 12 or 24 months of TKI therapy. Peripheral blood from chronic-phase CML patients at diagnosis and remission was profiled by RNA sequencing and compared with healthy donors. Nine or ten diagnostic specimens, together with matched remission specimens, were obtained from the RESIST (imatinib), ENESTxtnd (nilotinib) and PINNACLE (nilotinib plus pegylated interferon) trials. Median ages were approximately 49 years at diagnosis, around 59 at remission and 37 for healthy controls. Trial diagnostic specimens were total leukocytes from peripheral blood collected in EDTA. Nine CML samples, seven diagnostic and two matched remission, came from the French Persistem study. Female/male counts of 11/5 were recorded for diagnosis samples, 8/3 for remission samples and 2/4 for controls. Trizol was used to extract total RNA from peripheral blood mononuclear cells of the diagnosis, remission and control samples. What the study reported, not specific to this receptor: Blood cell composition differed strongly by timepoint, shifting from myeloid progenitor enrichment at diagnosis to mature lymphoid enrichment at remission. At remission, blood cell composition had been reconfigured so that it resembled normal controls enriched in lymphoid cells.

The rearranged segments are TRBV29-1 and TRBJ2-3; with no DNA, the TCRdb D assignment of TRBD2 cannot be verified. The starting material was PBMCs or total blood leukocytes (not recorded which), obtained during remission. The origin of this receptor is an adult with chronic myeloid leukemia. The CDR3 protein is CSVPPNSGSTDTQYF.